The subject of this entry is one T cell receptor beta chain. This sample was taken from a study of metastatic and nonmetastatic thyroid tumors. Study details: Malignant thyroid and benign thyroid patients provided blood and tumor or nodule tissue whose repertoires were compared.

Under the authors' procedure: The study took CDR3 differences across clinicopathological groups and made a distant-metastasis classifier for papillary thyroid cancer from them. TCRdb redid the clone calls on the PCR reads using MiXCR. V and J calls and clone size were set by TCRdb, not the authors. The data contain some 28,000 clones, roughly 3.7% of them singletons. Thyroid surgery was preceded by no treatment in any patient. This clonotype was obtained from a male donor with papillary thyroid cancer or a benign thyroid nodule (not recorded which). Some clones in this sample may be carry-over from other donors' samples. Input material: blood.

CDR3 DNA sequence: TGTGCCAGCAGCTTAGTTCAAGAGACCCAGTACTTC. Protein product: CASSLVQETQYF. This chain connects TRBV7-2 to TRBJ2-5; D gene uncertain. V lost 1 base to trimming and J lost 2 bases, with 2 bases between them. The CDR3 is 12 residues long. Germline CDR1 SGHTA, CDR2 FQGNSA.